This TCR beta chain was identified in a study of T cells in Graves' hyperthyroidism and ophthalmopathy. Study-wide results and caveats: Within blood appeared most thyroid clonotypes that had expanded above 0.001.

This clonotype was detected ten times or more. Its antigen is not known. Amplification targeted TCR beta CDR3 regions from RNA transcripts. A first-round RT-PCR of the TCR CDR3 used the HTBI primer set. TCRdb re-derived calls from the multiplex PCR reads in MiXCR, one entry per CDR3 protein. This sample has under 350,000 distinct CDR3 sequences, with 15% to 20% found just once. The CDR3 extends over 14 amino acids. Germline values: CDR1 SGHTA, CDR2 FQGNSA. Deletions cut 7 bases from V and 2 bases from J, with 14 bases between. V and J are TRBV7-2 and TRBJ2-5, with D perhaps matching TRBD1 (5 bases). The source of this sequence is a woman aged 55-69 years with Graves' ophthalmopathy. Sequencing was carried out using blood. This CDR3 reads CASTVDRSQETQYF. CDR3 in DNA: TGTGCCAGCACCGTCGACAGATCTCAAGAGACCCAGTACTTC.